The following is a T cell receptor (beta chain) sequence with its context. This CDR3 has 17 amino acids. Germline-derived CDR1 and CDR2 are ENHRY and SYGVKD. Losses at the gene ends were 0 bases for V and 8 bases for J; bases not matched to a gene: 8. Using immunoSEQ multiplex PCR, the repertoire was profiled, and TCRdb retains in-frame clones only, with some absent. The sample includes 1,500 to 2,000 clones, under 75% of them seen just once. Poor-prognosis osteosarcoma patients supplied post-treatment primary, local recurrence and metastasis tumor specimens. The data are from a study of the immune and genomic landscape of osteosarcoma.

The chain recombines TRBV10-3 with TRBJ2-1, with 12 bases fitting TRBD2. The sequence came from a boy aged 5-17 years with osteosarcoma. Sequencing used metastatic tumor tissue from the lung. CDR3 region: CAISESPSGGAGHEQFF. For the CDR3, the DNA is TGTGCCATCAGTGAGTCCCCTAGCGGGGGGGCAGGTCATGAGCAGTTCTTC.